This entry concerns a single T cell receptor beta chain. Its antigen is unknown. The germline gene is not matched at one end of the junction; a read error may be the cause. At the DNA level, this CDR3 is encoded by other sequences in the same sample as well. Germline V gene lookup returns CDR1 LNHNV and CDR2 YYDKDF (reference sequence). CDR3 length equals 17 residues. This specimen comes from a study of cytomegalovirus exposure and HLA in healthy donors. It was with 60 Vbeta and 13 Jbeta primers that the PCR ran. Measured with immunoSEQ multiplex PCR; TCRdb has only the in-frame clones, and not every one. Among about 93,000 clones listed, roughly four fifths were seen once. Study-wide points: A later analysis, which compared TCR beta chains of equal frequency, found the HLA-associated ones more clonally expanded. Follow-up analysis found HLA locus-dependent TCR association rates, highest for DRB1 and lowest for HLA-C. Reported performance of the classifier showed diagnosis of cytomegalovirus status with high specificity and sensitivity.

V is TRBV15 and J is TRBJ2-2, with a tentative D call TRBD1 (6 bases). The sequencing sample was made of PBMCs. The sequence came from a man in his fifties or sixties in good health and CMV-seronegative. The CDR3: CATRPTRPGAGTGELFF. DNA for the CDR3: TGCGCCACCAGACCCACACGGCCAGGGGCGGGCACCGGGGAGCTGTTTTTT.